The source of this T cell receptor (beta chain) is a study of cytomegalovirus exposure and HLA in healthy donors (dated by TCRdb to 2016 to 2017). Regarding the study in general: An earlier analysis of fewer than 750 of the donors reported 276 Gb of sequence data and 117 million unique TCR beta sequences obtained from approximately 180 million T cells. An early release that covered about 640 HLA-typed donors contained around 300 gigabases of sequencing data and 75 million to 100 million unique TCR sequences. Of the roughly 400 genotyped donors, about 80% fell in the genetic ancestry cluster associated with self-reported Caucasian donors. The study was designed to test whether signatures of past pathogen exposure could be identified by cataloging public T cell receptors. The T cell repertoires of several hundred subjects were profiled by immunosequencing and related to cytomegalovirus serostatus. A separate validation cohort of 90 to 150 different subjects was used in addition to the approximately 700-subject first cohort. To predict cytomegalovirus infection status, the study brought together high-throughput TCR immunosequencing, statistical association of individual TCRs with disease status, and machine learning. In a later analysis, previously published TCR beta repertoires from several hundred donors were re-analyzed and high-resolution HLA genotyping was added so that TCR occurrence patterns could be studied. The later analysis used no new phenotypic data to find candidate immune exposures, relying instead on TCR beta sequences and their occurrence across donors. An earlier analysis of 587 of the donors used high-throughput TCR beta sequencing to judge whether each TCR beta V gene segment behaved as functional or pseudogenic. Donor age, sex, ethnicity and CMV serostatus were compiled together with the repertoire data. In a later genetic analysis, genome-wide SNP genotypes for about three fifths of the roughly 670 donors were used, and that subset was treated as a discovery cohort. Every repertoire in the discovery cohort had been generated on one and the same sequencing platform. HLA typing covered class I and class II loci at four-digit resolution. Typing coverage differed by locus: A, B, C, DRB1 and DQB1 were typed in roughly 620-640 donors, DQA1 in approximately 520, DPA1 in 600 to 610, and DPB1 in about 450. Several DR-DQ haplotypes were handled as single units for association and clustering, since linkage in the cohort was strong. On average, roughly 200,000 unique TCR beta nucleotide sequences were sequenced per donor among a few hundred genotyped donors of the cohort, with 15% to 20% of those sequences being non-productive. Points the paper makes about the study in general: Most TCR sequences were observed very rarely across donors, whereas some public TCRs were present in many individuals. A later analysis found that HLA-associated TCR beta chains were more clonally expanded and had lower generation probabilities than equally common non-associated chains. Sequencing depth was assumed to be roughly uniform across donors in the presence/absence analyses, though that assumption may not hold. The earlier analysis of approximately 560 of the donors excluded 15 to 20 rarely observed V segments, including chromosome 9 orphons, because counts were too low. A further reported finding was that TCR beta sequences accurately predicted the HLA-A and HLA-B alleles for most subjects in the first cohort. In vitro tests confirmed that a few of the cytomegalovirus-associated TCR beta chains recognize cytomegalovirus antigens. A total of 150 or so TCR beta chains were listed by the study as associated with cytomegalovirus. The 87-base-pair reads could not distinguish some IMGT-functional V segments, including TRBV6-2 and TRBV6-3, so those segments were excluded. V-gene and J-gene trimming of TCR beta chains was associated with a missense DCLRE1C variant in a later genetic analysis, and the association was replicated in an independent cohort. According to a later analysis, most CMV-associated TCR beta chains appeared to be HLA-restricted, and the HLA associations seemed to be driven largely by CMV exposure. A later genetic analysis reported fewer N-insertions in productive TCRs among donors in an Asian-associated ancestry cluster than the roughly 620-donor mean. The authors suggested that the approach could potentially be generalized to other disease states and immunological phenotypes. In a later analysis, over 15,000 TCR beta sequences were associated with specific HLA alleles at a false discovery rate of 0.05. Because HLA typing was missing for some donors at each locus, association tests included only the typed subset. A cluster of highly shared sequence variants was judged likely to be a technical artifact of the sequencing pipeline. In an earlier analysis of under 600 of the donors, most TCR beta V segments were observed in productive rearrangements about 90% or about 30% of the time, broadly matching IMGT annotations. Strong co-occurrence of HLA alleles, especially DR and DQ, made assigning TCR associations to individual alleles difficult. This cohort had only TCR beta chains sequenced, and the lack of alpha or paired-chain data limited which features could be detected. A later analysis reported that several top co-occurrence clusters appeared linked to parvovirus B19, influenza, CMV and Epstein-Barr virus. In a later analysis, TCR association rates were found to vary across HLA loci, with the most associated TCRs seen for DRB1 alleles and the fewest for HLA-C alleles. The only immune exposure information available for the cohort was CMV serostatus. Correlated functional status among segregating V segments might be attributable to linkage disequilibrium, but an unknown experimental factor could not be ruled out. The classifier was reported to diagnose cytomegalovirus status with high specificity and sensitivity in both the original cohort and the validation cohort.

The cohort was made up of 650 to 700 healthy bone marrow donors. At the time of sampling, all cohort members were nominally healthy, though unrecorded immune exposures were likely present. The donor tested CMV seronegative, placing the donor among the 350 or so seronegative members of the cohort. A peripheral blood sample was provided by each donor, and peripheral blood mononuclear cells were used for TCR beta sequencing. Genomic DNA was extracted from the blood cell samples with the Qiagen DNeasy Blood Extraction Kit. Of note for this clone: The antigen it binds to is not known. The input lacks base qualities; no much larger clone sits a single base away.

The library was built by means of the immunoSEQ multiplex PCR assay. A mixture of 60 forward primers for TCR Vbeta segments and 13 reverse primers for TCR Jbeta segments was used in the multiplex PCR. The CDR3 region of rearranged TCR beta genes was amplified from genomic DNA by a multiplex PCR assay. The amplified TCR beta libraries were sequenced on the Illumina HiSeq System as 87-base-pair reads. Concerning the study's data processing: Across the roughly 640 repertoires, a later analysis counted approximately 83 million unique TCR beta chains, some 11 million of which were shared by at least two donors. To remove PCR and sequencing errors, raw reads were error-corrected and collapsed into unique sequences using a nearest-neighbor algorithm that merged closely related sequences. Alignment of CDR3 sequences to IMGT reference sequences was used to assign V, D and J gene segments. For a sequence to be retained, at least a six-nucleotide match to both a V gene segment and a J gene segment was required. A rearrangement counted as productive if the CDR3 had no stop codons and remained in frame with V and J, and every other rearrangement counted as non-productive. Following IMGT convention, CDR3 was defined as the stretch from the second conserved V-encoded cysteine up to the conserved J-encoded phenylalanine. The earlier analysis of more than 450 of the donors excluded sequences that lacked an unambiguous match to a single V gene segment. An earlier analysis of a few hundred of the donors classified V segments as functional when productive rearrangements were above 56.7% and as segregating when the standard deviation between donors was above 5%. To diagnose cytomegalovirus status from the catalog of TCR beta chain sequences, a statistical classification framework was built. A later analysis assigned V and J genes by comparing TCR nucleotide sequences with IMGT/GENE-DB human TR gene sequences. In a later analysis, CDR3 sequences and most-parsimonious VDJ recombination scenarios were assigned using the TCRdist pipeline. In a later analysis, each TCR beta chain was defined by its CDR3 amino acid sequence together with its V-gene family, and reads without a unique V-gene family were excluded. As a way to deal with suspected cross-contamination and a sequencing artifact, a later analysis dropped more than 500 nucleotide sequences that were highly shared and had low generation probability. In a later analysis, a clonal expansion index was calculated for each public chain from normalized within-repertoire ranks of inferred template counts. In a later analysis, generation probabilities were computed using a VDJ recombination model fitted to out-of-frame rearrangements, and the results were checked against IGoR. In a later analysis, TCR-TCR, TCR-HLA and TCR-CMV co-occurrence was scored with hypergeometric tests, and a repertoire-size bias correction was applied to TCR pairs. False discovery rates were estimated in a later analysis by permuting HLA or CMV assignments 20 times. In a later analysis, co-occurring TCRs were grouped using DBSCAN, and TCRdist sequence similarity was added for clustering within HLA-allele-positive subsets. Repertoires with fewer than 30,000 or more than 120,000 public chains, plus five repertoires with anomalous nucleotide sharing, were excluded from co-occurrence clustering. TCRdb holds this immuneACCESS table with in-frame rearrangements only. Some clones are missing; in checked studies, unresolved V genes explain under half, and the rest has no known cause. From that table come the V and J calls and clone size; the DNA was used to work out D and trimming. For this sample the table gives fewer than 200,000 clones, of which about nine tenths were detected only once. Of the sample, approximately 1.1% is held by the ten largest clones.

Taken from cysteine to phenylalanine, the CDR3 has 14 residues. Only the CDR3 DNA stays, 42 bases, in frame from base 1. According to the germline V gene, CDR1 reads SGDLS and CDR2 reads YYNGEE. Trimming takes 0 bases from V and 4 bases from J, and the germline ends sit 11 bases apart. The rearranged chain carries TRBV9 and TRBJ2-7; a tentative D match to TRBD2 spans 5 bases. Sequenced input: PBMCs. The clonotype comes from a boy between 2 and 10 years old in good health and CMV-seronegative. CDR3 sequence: CASSVGGSVYEQYF. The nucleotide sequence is TGTGCCAGCAGCGTAGGGGGTAGCGTATACGAGCAGTACTTC.